This T cell receptor (beta chain) comes out of a study of T cells after posttransplantation cyclophosphamide. With regard to this clone: What it binds is unknown.

Study-level points and caveats: Recipient CMV seropositivity and CMV reactivation strongly tracked TRB clonality. Donor CD8+ memory clones often dominated recipient blood repertoires at later times. Skin or GI-infiltrating T cells shared few TRB sequences with blood.

Treatment was busulfan-fludarabine conditioning, a marrow graft, and cyclophosphamide on days +3 and +4. The assay was immunoSEQ multiplex PCR, and TCRdb's table has in-frame clones only and misses some. This table has thousands of clones, more than 65% appearing once. From germline, CDR1 is SGHAT and CDR2 FQNNGV. J lost 9 bases, V lost 5 bases, and 10 bases had no gene match. This CDR3 is built from 14 residues. The starting material was PBMCs, obtained after allogeneic stem cell transplant with posttransplant cyclophosphamide. The sequence came from a female patient in her fifties who received an allogeneic stem cell transplant from a related donor, was CMV-positive, and had no GVHD. A share of the T cells may be of graft donor origin. The J gene is TRBJ2-3, the V gene TRBV11-2; 8 positions agree with TRBD1. The chain's CDR3 is CASSDRGVGWTQYF. CDR3 nucleotides: TGTGCCAGCAGCGACAGGGGAGTTGGGTGGACGCAGTATTTT.